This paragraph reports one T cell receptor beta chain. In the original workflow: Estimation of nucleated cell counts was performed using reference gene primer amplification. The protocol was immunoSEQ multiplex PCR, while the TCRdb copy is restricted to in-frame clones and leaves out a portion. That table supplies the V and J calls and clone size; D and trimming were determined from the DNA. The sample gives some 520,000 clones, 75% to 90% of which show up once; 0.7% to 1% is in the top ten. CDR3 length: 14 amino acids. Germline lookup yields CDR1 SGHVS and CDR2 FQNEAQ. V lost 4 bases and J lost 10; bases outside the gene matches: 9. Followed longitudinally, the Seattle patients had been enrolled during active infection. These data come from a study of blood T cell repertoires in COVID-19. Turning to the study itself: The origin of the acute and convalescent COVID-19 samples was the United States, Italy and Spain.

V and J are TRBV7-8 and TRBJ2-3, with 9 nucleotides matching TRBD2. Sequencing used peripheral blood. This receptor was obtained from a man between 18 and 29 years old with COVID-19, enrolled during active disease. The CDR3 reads CASSSPAGGFPQYF. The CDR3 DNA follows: TGTGCCAGCAGCTCGCCAGCGGGGGGCTTCCCGCAGTATTTT.